Many counts were recorded for the clone carrying this T cell receptor beta chain. Every one of the donors was a healthy Caucasian. Between the trimmed V and J ends, which lost 3 bases and 3 bases, there was a span of 14 bases. This CDR3 contains 15 residues. The V gene's germline CDR1 is SEHNR and CDR2 FQNEAQ (reference sequence). In TCRdb, the 5' RACE reads were re-called with MiXCR into one record per CDR3 protein. The sample consists of more than 200,000 distinct CDR3 sequences, 11% to 15% of them appearing once. This specimen comes from a study of identical twins. The sequence came from a woman aged 18 to 35 in good health. The rearrangement links TRBV7-9 to TRBJ2-5, with unresolved D. Sequencing was done on a sample of memory (CD45RO+) T cells sorted from blood. The CDR3 bases are TGTGCCAGCAGCTTGACTGTGTTGAGAAAAGAGACCCAGTACTTC. It specifies CASSLTVLRKETQYF. The variable domain in full, completed from reference TRBV7-9 and TRBJ2-5, reads DTGVSQNPRHKITKRGQNVTFRCDPISEHNRLYWYRQTLGQGPEFLTYFQNEAQLEKSRLLSDRFSAERPKGSFSTLEIQRTEQGDSAMYLCASSLTVLRKETQYFGPGTRLLVL.